This T cell receptor beta chain was sequenced for a study of response to subunit inactivated influenza vaccine. TCRdb redid the calling of the RT-PCR reads with MiXCR, one entry per CDR3 protein. Of roughly 620,000 distinct CDR3 sequences listed, 11% are singletons. Study outcomes and limitations: A suggestion made by the authors is that each seasonal influenza vaccination recruits few new T cells.

This clonotype was detected only a few times. Its antigen is as yet unknown. These data are also associated with another study on T cells expressing NK-cell markers. As that report states: TCR beta cDNA was made by 5'RACE template switching with UMIs. Several of the experiments relied on an anti-gamma-delta TCR antibody so that only alpha-beta TCR T cells were sorted. A range of roughly 1.0-8% of CD8+ T cells consisted of dominant NKG2C+ clonotypes in 5 to 7 donors.

The sequence derives from a man in his fifties who received an inactivated influenza vaccine. Source: PBMCs from blood, taken on the day of vaccination.

Here the CDR3 reads CSARAWETYEQYF. The CDR3 nucleotides are TGCAGCGCCCGGGCTTGGGAGACCTACGAGCAGTACTTC. The rearrangement joins TRBV29-1 to TRBJ2-7; the D gene is possibly TRBD2 (5 bases). The V gene lost 7 bases and the J gene lost 2 bases, with 15 bases spanning the gap. Germline V CDR1 and CDR2: SQVTM, ANQGSEA. The CDR3 covers 13 residues.